This entry lists 10 T cell receptor beta chains sequenced from one sample in a study of OX40 agonist ivuxolimab in advanced cancers. Only in-frame clones appear in the TCRdb table, and some are missing; sequencing was by immunoSEQ multiplex PCR. The data show around 67,000 clones, roughly 85% seen once. The source material was CD4+ or CD8+ T cells sorted from blood, sampled in a trial of the OX40 agonist ivuxolimab. These TCRs come from an adult with an advanced solid tumor such as melanoma, head and neck, liver or kidney cancer.

This clone has only one observation. J is TRBJ2-7 and V is TRBV2; D is uncertain. The V gene lost 8 bases and the J gene lost 1 base, with 15 bases spanning the gap. This CDR3 contains 14 residues. Germline V lookup: CDR1 SNHLY, CDR2 FYNNEI. CDR3 in DNA: TGTGCCAGCCTGTTAGGGAAAGGGTCCTACGAGCAGTACTTC. It translates to CASLLGKGSYEQYF. The full variable domain, with the rest looked up from reference TRBV2 and TRBJ2-7, is EPEVTQTPSHQVTQMGQEVILRCVPISNHLYFYWYRQILGQKVEFLVSFYNNEISEKSEIFDDQFSVERPDGSNFTLKIRSTKLEDSAMYFCASLLGKGSYEQYFGPGTRLTVT.

The count of this clone is one. This sequence joins TRBV15 and TRBJ2-7; 7 bases agree with TRBD1. The trim removed 0 bases at V and 2 bases at J, leaving 4 bases unmatched. The CDR3 spans 15 residues. Germline lookup yields CDR1 LNHNV and CDR2 YYDKDF (reference sequence). CDR3 sequence: CATSRDRDRTYEQYF. The CDR3 DNA is TGTGCCACCAGCAGAGATCGGGACAGAACCTACGAGCAGTACTTC. Complete variable domain (other parts from reference TRBV15 and TRBJ2-7): DAMVIQNPRYQVTQFGKPVTLSCSQTLNHNVMYWYQQKSSQAPKLLFHYYDKDFNNEADTPDNFQSRRPNTSFCFLDIRSPGLGDTAMYLCATSRDRDRTYEQYFGPGTRLTVT.

The J gene is TRBJ2-6, the V gene TRBV4-3; 7 bases are shared with TRBD1. Germline lookup yields CDR1 LGHNA and CDR2 YSLEER. The ends lost 6 bases at V and 2 bases at J; junction bases unmatched: 4. The CDR3 runs to 15 residues. The CDR3 is CASSTGDPGANVLTF. In DNA form, the CDR3 reads TGCGCCAGCAGTACAGGGGACCCTGGGGCCAACGTCCTGACTTTC.

The chain couples TRBV15 to TRBJ2-1, with D tentatively TRBD2 (5 bases). There are 15 residues in the CDR3. V lost 0 bases and J lost 9, with 15 bases in between. Germline loops: CDR1 LNHNV, CDR2 YYDKDF (reference sequence). The CDR3 DNA is TGTGCCACCAGCAGAGATTTGAGGCGGGCAGGTGAGCAGTTCTTC. Encoded protein: CATSRDLRRAGEQFF.

The chain employs TRBV5-1 and TRBJ1-6, with a tentative D call TRBD1 (6 bases). Germline assignment: CDR1 SGHRS and CDR2 YFSETQ. V was trimmed by 4 bases and J by 8 bases, leaving 10 bases between them. The CDR3 extends over 13 amino acids. The CDR3 DNA reads as TGCGCCAGCAGCGGCGACAGGTATTCACCCCTCCACTTT. Its translation: CASSGDRYSPLHF.

The chain employs TRBV5-8 and TRBJ1-5; D possibly corresponds to TRBD1 (6 bases). The germline V and J ends were trimmed by 5 bases and 0 bases, with 12 bases remaining between them. From germline, CDR1 is SGHTS and CDR2 YDEGEE. The CDR3 has 15 amino acids. The CDR3 loop is CASSPGTLSNQPQHF. CDR3 nucleotide sequence: TGTGCCAGCAGTCCCGGGACACTTAGCAATCAGCCCCAGCATTTT.

The V and J genes are TRBV18 and TRBJ1-5, with a tentative D call TRBD1 (5 bases). Germline CDR1 KGHSH, CDR2 LQKENI. This CDR3 is built from 13 residues. Trimming cost V 3 bases and J 8 bases, with 11 bases left between them. Here the CDR3 reads CASSPLGGEPQHF. The CDR3 DNA follows: TGTGCCAGCTCACCTCTTGGGGGGGAGCCCCAGCATTTT.

V is TRBV6-5 and J is TRBJ1-4; D uncertain. V dropped 2 bases and J dropped 1 base, with 5 bases sitting between them. The CDR3 has 14 residues. Germline V gene lookup returns CDR1 MNHEY and CDR2 SVGAGI. The CDR3 sequence: CASSYQITNEKLFF. In DNA, the CDR3 is TGTGCCAGCAGTTACCAGATAACTAATGAAAAACTGTTTTTT.

The genes are TRBV5-1 and TRBJ2-3; D might be TRBD1 (5 bases). Germline CDR1 SGHRS, CDR2 YFSETQ. This CDR3 spans 15 amino acids. The V gene lost 0 bases and the J gene lost 0 bases, with 8 bases spanning the gap. The CDR3 nucleotides read TGCGCCAGCAGCTTGGTAGGGGTTAGCACAGATACGCAGTATTTT. Translation: CASSLVGVSTDTQYF.

The rearrangement uses TRBV9 and TRBJ2-2; the D is unclear. The CDR3 consists of 14 residues. Deletions cut 0 bases from V and 1 base from J, with 4 bases between. CDR1 and CDR2 from the germline V gene are SGDLS and YYNGEE. The CDR3 loop is CASSVVVNTGELFF. The CDR3 region has the DNA TGTGCCAGCAGCGTAGTAGTGAACACCGGGGAGCTGTTTTTT.